Below, 24 T cell receptor beta chains from the same sample are listed, as sequenced in a study of shared clonotypes between healthy human individuals. Produced via immunoSEQ multiplex PCR; TCRdb's table is partial and in-frame only. The data show under 2,500,000 clones, with approximately 96% seen just once and roughly 0.13% held by the top ten. Sequenced input: naive CD4+ T cells sorted from blood. Subset: CD45RA+ positively selected. These receptors all stem from a man younger than 30 in good health.

This chain connects TRBV4-1 to TRBJ1-6; D may be TRBD1 (5 bases). The germline V gene has CDR1 MGHRA and CDR2 YSYEKL. The V gene lost 4 bases and the J gene lost 6 bases, with 16 bases spanning the gap. This CDR3 is built from 16 residues. The CDR3 nucleotides read TGCGCCAGCAGCCCTGGCGGAGGGCAGGGTAATTCACCCCTCCACTTT. Translated, it gives CASSPGGGQGNSPLHF.

The gene calls are TRBV7-6 and TRBJ2-1; TRBD1 matches at 8 bases. The CDR3 totals 15 residues. Per germline, CDR1 SGHVS and CDR2 FNYEAQ. V was clipped by 2 bases and J by 4 bases; unmatched bases: 4. The CDR3 spells CASSLLQGGYNEQFF. The CDR3 bases are TGTGCCAGCAGCTTACTACAGGGGGGTTACAATGAGCAGTTCTTC.

This chain uses TRBV20-1 with TRBJ1-2; D gene uncertain. Germline V gene sequence: CDR1 DFQATT, CDR2 SNEGSKA (reference sequence). CDR3 length: 10 residues. Trimming removed 8 bases at V and 7 bases at J, with 11 bases between. The CDR3 DNA follows: TGCAGTCCAAGAACCCTTGGCTACACCTTC. This translates into CSPRTLGYTF.

Remarks on this clone: Since no conserved phenylalanine or tryptophan closes the CDR3, a read error is the likely cause. The DNA is left out, because the CDR3 cannot be placed on it with certainty; the CDR3 is given as TCRdb lists it. The chain joins TRBV3-2 to TRBJ2-7; the listed D gene, TRBD2, was not tested against the DNA. TRBV3-2 is labeled a pseudogene. Including both end residues, the CDR3 is 8 amino acids long. CDR3 amino acids: CASSLKRG.

The V and J genes are TRBV5-1 and TRBJ2-4, with 13 bases lining up with TRBD2. The CDR3 contains 20 residues. Germline assignment: CDR1 SGHRS and CDR2 YFSETQ. Trimming cost V 3 bases and J 0 bases; bases outside gene matches: 12. The DNA for the CDR3 is TGCGCCAGCAGCTCCGCCCCGGGACTAGCGGGAACCCTAGCCAAAAACATTCAGTACTTC. It yields the protein CASSSAPGLAGTLAKNIQYF.

This chain links TRBV5-4 with TRBJ2-1; D is possibly TRBD2 (5 bases). This CDR3 has 14 residues. Trimming left V 4 bases short and J 0 bases short, with 8 bases between. Per germline, CDR1 SGHNT and CDR2 YYREEE (reference sequence). CDR3 DNA sequence: TGTGCCAGCAGCGCGGGTGACTCCTACAATGAGCAGTTCTTC. Encoded protein: CASSAGDSYNEQFF. The full variable domain, in which reference TRBV5-4 and TRBJ2-1 provide the parts outside the CDR3, is ETGVTQSPTHLIKTRGQQVTLRCSSQSGHNTVSWYQQALGQGPQFIFQYYREEENGRGNFPPRFSGLQFPNYSSELNVNALELDDSALYLCASSAGDSYNEQFFGPGTRLTVL.

The chain combines TRBV5-1 with TRBJ2-1; D remains unclear. The CDR3 has 16 amino acids. V lost 0 bases and J lost 4, with 14 bases in between. The germline CDR1 and CDR2 sequences are SGHRS and YFSETQ. The CDR3 nucleotides are TGCGCCAGCAGCTTGGGAACTTCCCTGGGGTACAATGAGCAGTTCTTC. Its translation: CASSLGTSLGYNEQFF.

The chain is built from TRBV10-3 and TRBJ2-5; possibly TRBD1 or TRBD2 for D (6 bases each). Germline V gene data show CDR1 as ENHRY and CDR2 as SYGVKD. The CDR3 loop spans 14 amino acids. The V gene lost 3 bases and the J gene lost 6 bases, with 14 bases spanning the gap. The CDR3 region is CAISDLRGEKTQYF. The DNA of the CDR3 is TGTGCCATCAGTGACCTTAGGGGGGAAAAGACCCAGTACTTC.

The chain couples TRBV7-8 to TRBJ1-2, with 10 positions matching TRBD1. V lost 1 base, J lost 8 bases, and 7 bases stayed unmatched. Germline V CDR1 and CDR2: SGHVS, FQNEAQ. CDR3 length: 15 amino acids. In DNA, the CDR3 is TGTGCCAGCAGCTTAGACGGGACAGGGGTGGGAGGCTACACCTTC. Translation gives CASSLDGTGVGGYTF.

This chain connects TRBV5-1 to TRBJ2-7; D perhaps matches TRBD1 (6 bases). Germline V CDR1 and CDR2: SGHRS, YFSETQ. The ends were cut back, 0 bases at V and 7 bases at J, with 20 bases in the middle. This CDR3 is built from 16 residues. The CDR3 DNA is TGCGCCAGCAGCTTGGATACAGGGATGGGGAAGGGTGAGCAGTACTTC. Its translation is CASSLDTGMGKGEQYF.

The V gene is TRBV6-1, the J gene TRBJ1-1, with 9 bases fitting TRBD1. Germline trimming cut 7 bases from V and 1 base from J; bases unmatched to any gene: 7. The CDR3 runs 15 residues. Per germline, CDR1 MNHNS and CDR2 SASEGT. DNA for the CDR3: TGTGCCAGCAAAAATGGACAGGGGTCGAACACTGAAGCTTTCTTT. Protein: CASKNGQGSNTEAFF.

The chain is built from TRBV28 and TRBJ2-7; 8 bases align to TRBD2. The CDR3 is 13 residues long. CDR1 and CDR2 (germline): MDHEN, SYDVKM. Trimming at V came to 7 bases and at J to 1 base, leaving 3 bases not matched to a gene. The CDR3 loop reads CASTPGGSYEQYF. The CDR3 DNA reads as TGTGCCAGCACCCCGGGGGGGTCCTACGAGCAGTACTTC.

The chain is built from TRBV5-1 and TRBJ2-3; tentative D call: TRBD2 (6 bases). Germline V lookup: CDR1 SGHRS, CDR2 YFSETQ. This CDR3 has 17 amino acids. V dropped 0 bases and J dropped 4 bases, with 18 bases sitting between them. The CDR3 region has the DNA TGCGCCAGCAGCTTGGCCTCTCGGCGGGAAGGTCCAGATACGCAGTATTTT. Protein: CASSLASRREGPDTQYF.

Remarks on this clone: At the DNA level, this CDR3 is encoded by other sequences in the same sample as well. The chain combines TRBV5-6 with TRBJ2-1; perhaps TRBD1 as D (6 bases). V gave up 4 bases and J gave up 0 bases, with 11 bases separating them. Germline CDR1 and CDR2: SGHDT and YYEEEE. The CDR3 has 15 residues. In DNA, the CDR3 is TGTGCCAGCAGCCTCGGACAGTCCTCCTACAATGAGCAGTTCTTC. It translates to CASSLGQSSYNEQFF.

This chain joins TRBV18 and TRBJ2-7; the match to TRBD1 covers 8 bases. Germline lookup yields CDR1 KGHSH and CDR2 LQKENI. V dropped 8 bases and J dropped 0; count of bases not matched to a gene: 9. The CDR3 covers 15 residues. Here the CDR3 DNA reads TGTGCCAGCGCTACCCGGGACAGGAGCTCCTACGAGCAGTACTTC. Its translation is CASATRDRSSYEQYF.

The CDR3 loop is CASSADPIPGELFF. DNA for the CDR3: TGTGCCAGCAGCGCCGACCCGATTCCCGGGGAGCTGTTTTTT. The chain joins TRBV5-5 to TRBJ2-2; D not resolved. Germline V gives CDR1 SGHKS, CDR2 YYEKEE (reference sequence). This CDR3 is built from 14 residues. Trimming cost V 4 bases and J 6 bases, with 13 bases left between them. The variable domain in full, with the rest retrieved from reference TRBV5-5 and TRBJ2-2, is DAGVTQSPTHLIKTRGQQVTLRCSPISGHKSVSWYQQVLGQGPQFIFQYYEKEERGRGNFPDRFSARQFPNYSSELNVNALLLGDSALYLCASSADPIPGELFFGEGSRLTVL.

The gene calls are TRBV30 and TRBJ1-3; no firm D call. CDR1 is GTSNPN and CDR2 is SVGIG in the germline V gene (reference sequence). The CDR3 covers 14 residues. V lost 3 bases and J lost 0, with 9 bases in between. CDR3 coding DNA: TGTGCCTGGAGAGCAGAACCCTCTGGAAACACCATATATTTT. It is translated as CAWRAEPSGNTIYF.

In regard to this clone: Other nucleotide sequences from this sample produce the same CDR3. CDR3 residues: CASSLEGADNQPQHF. The CDR3 DNA reads TGCGCCAGCAGCTTGGAGGGGGCGGACAATCAGCCCCAGCATTTT. The V and J genes are TRBV5-1 and TRBJ1-5, with 7 bases that match TRBD1. Per the germline V gene, CDR1 is SGHRS and CDR2 is YFSETQ. The CDR3 is made up of 15 amino acids. V lost 0 bases and J lost 3; bases outside the gene matches: 3. The whole variable domain, remainder taken from reference TRBV5-1 and TRBJ1-5, is KAGVTQTPRYLIKTRGQQVTLSCSPISGHRSVSWYQQTPGQGLQFLFEYFSETQRNKGNFPGRFSGRQFSNSRSEMNVSTLELGDSALYLCASSLEGADNQPQHFGDGTRLSIL.

This clone occurred a few times. This CDR3 is also generated by other DNA sequences in the sample. This chain joins TRBV2 and TRBJ2-2; maybe TRBD1 (5 bases). Germline CDR1 and CDR2: SNHLY and FYNNEI. The CDR3 has 13 amino acids. Trimming cost V 6 bases and J 4 bases, with 9 bases left between them. CDR3 amino acids: CASSGTGTGELFF. CDR3 in DNA: TGTGCCAGCAGCGGTACAGGCACCGGGGAGCTGTTTTTT.

This clone was counted once. This chain links TRBV6-5 with TRBJ1-3; TRBD1 aligns across 8 bases. V shed 6 bases, J shed 7 bases, and the junction held 11 bases outside the gene matches. CDR3 length equals 15 residues. Germline CDR1 is MNHEY and CDR2 is SVGAGI. CDR3 amino acids: CASSPRQGRKNTIYF. In DNA, the CDR3 is TGTGCCAGCAGCCCCCGACAGGGGAGGAAGAACACCATATATTTT.

The V call is TRBV29-1, the J call TRBJ1-1, with TRBD1 as a possible D gene (5 bases). Trimming stripped 6 bases from V and 1 base from J, with 12 bases between. This CDR3 comprises 13 residues. The germline CDR1 and CDR2 sequences are SQVTM and ANQGSEA. The CDR3 loop reads CSVERDWNTEAFF. In DNA form, the CDR3 reads TGCAGCGTGGAACGGGACTGGAACACTGAAGCTTTCTTT.

This chain links TRBV6-1 with TRBJ1-6; 8 bases fit TRBD1. The V gene end was trimmed by 2 bases and the J gene end by 7 bases; junction bases not matched to a gene: 4. This CDR3 comprises 15 residues. The V gene's germline CDR1 is MNHNS and CDR2 SASEGT. CDR3 DNA sequence: TGTGCCAGCAGTGAAAACGCAGGGGGCAATTCACCCCTCCACTTT. Its protein product is CASSENAGGNSPLHF.

On this clone itself: The sample contains more than one DNA sequence encoding this CDR3. The chain employs TRBV5-1 and TRBJ1-1, with D unresolved. This CDR3 contains 15 residues. The germline V gene has CDR1 SGHRS and CDR2 YFSETQ. V was trimmed by 0 bases and J by 1 base, leaving 10 bases between them. The CDR3 nucleotides read TGCGCCAGCAGCTTGGTTCCGGGAGGGAACACTGAAGCTTTCTTT. Amino acids: CASSLVPGGNTEAFF.

Concerning this clone itself: The same CDR3 can be traced to other DNA sequences in this sample. V usage is TRBV7-2 and J usage is TRBJ2-7; 9 bases line up with TRBD2. The CDR3 has 15 amino acids. Germline values: CDR1 SGHTA, CDR2 FQGNSA. The V and J ends lost 2 bases and 1 base, in that order; junction bases with no gene match: 3. The chain's CDR3 is CASSLSAGGSYEQYF. CDR3 in DNA: TGTGCCAGCAGCTTATCAGCGGGAGGTTCCTACGAGCAGTACTTC. The full variable domain, completed using reference TRBV7-2 and TRBJ2-7, is GAGVSQSPSNKVTEKGKDVELRCDPISGHTALYWYRQSLGQGLEFLIYFQGNSAPDKSGLPSDRFSAERTGGSVSTLTIQRTQQEDSAVYLCASSLSAGGSYEQYFGPGTRLTVT.